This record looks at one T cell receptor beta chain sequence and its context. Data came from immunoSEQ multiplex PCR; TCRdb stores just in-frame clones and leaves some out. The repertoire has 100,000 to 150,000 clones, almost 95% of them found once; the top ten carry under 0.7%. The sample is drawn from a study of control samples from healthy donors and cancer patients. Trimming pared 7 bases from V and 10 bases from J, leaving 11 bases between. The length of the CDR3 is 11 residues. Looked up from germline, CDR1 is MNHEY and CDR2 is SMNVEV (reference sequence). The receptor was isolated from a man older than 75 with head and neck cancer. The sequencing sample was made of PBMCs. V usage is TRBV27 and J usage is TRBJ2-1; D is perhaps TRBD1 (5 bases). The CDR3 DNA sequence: TGTGCCAGCACAAGGGGCGTCGAGCAGTTCTTC. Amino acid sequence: CASTRGVEQFF.